A single sample is the source of the 10 T cell receptor beta chains below, sequenced in a study of lymphopenia after photon versus proton radiotherapy (dated by TCRdb to the late 2010s). The library was built by means of the immunoSEQ multiplex PCR assay. The table was pulled from immuneACCESS by TCRdb, which kept in-frame rearrangements only. Such tables lose some clones; where checked, under half of the loss comes from unresolved V genes, and the rest has no known cause. Recorded for this sample are fewer than 35,000 clones; nearly 90% of them occurred a single time. The top ten clones comprise 5% to 8.5% of the sample. The sequences come from peripheral blood, collected from a patient treated with proton-based radiotherapy. The receptors were gathered from a woman in her sixties or seventies with pancreatic cancer. Some clones in this sample may be carry-over from other donors' samples.

This clone has a handful of counts. V is TRBV10-1 and J is TRBJ1-2; no reliable D call. Germline CDR1 reads WNHNN; CDR2 reads SYGVQD (reference sequence). Deletions cut 2 bases from V and 2 bases from J, with 6 bases between. This CDR3 has 13 amino acids. CDR3 sequence reads: CASSEGQNYGYTF. Here the CDR3 DNA reads TGCGCCAGCAGTGAGGGTCAGAACTATGGCTACACCTTC.

The chain recombines TRBV9 with TRBJ2-3, with D hard to call. V was shortened by 3 bases and J by 2 bases, with 1 base between the two germline ends. There are 11 residues in the CDR3. In germline, CDR1 is SGDLS, CDR2 YYNGEE. The CDR3 DNA reads TGTGCCAGCAGCGCCACAGATACGCAGTATTTT. This encodes CASSATDTQYF.

This clone was counted once. This chain joins TRBV6-5 and TRBJ1-1; no clear D. The CDR3 covers 13 residues. Trimming pared 1 base from V and 0 bases from J, leaving 3 bases between. CDR1 MNHEY and CDR2 SVGAGI come from the germline V gene. The CDR3, as DNA: TGTGCCAGCAGTTACTGGATGAACACTGAAGCTTTCTTT. Translated, it gives CASSYWMNTEAFF.

This clone was seen once. The J gene is TRBJ2-1, the V gene TRBV19; D call uncertain. Between the trimmed V and J ends, which lost 8 bases and 12 bases, there was a span of 14 bases. CDR1 and CDR2 from the germline V gene are LNHDA and SQIVND (reference sequence). The CDR3 is made up of 11 amino acids. As DNA, the CDR3 is TGTGCCAGTGCTTTGGGGTATTTGCAGTTCTTC. Translation gives CASALGYLQFF.

As concerns this clone: The DNA is omitted, as the CDR3 cannot be located on it reliably, and the CDR3 follows TCRdb's listing. The chain recombines TRBV7-2 with TRBJ1-3; no check of the table's D call, TRBD1, against the DNA was made. CDR1 SGHTA and CDR2 FQGNSA come from the germline V gene. The CDR3 comprises 17 residues, both ends counted. CDR3 residues: CASSLAPSGQGGNTIYF.

The chain has TRBV7-8 and TRBJ1-2; D may be TRBD1 (6 bases). Trimming removed 1 base from V and 8 bases from J, with 11 bases in between. CDR1 and CDR2 from the germline V gene are SGHVS and FQNEAQ. There are 13 residues in the CDR3. The CDR3 nucleotides are TGTGCCAGCAGCTTAGGACAGGCGGGCGGCTACACCTTC. Protein product: CASSLGQAGGYTF.

V gene TRBV6-5 combines with J gene TRBJ1-5, with D hard to call. CDR1 MNHEY and CDR2 SVGAGI come from the germline V gene. The CDR3 extends over 14 amino acids. Deletions cut 2 bases from V and 7 bases from J, with 12 bases between. The CDR3 bases are TGTGCCAGCAGTTACCCGGGAGTAGGACAGCCCCAGCATTTT. Amino acid sequence: CASSYPGVGQPQHF.

V is TRBV19 and J is TRBJ1-1, with 7 bases fitting TRBD1. The germline V gene has CDR1 LNHDA and CDR2 SQIVND (reference sequence). After removal of 0 bases from V and 0 bases from J, the junction contained 7 bases not matched to a gene. This CDR3 spans 17 amino acids. The CDR3 sequence: CASSIDRGDSMNTEAFF. The CDR3 coding sequence is TGTGCCAGTAGTATAGATCGTGGGGACAGCATGAACACTGAAGCTTTCTTT.

The gene calls are TRBV2 and TRBJ2-3, with TRBD2 matching 12 bases. Germline values: CDR1 SNHLY, CDR2 FYNNEI. This CDR3 comprises 16 residues. J lost 1 base, V lost 5 bases, and 4 bases had no gene match. The CDR3 DNA reads as TGTGCCAGCAGTACAGGACTAGCGGGACGCACAGATACGCAGTATTTT. Its translation is CASSTGLAGRTDTQYF.

This CDR3 reads CASSGWVAYNEQFF. In DNA form, the CDR3 reads TGTGCCAGCAGTGGGTGGGTAGCCTACAATGAGCAGTTCTTC. V is TRBV6-1 and J is TRBJ2-1; D gene unclear. The CDR3 runs 14 residues. Germline CDR1 MNHNS, CDR2 SASEGT. V lost 4 bases and J 2 bases, leaving 9 bases between the germline ends.